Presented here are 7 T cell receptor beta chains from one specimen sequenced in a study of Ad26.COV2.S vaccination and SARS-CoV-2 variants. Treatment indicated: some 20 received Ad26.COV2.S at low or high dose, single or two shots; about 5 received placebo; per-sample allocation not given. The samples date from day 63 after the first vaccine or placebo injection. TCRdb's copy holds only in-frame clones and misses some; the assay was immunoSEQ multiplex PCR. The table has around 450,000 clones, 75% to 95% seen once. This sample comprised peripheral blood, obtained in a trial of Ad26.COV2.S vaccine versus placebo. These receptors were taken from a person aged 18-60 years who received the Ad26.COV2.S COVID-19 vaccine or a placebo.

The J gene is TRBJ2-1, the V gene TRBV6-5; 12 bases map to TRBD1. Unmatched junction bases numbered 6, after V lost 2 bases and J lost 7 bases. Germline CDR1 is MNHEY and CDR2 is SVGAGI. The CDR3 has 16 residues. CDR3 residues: CASSYPGTGGTNEQFF. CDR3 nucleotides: TGTGCCAGCAGTTACCCCGGGACAGGGGGCACGAATGAGCAGTTCTTC.

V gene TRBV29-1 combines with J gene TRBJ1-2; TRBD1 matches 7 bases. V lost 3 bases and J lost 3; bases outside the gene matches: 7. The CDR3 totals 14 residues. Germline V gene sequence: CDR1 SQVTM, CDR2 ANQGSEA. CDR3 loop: CSVERRGQDYGYTF. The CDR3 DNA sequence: TGCAGCGTTGAGCGGAGGGGGCAAGACTATGGCTACACCTTC.

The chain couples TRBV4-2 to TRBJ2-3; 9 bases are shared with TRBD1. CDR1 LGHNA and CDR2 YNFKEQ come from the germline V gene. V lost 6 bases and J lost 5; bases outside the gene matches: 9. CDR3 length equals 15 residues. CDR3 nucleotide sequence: TGTGCCAGCAGTCGTCCGGGACAGGGCATAGATACGCAGTATTTT. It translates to CASSRPGQGIDTQYF.

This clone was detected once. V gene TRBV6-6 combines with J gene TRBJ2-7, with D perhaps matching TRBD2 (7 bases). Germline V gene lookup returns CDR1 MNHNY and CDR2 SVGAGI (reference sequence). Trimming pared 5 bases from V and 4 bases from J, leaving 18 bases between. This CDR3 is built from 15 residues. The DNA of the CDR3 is TGTGCCAGCAGTCGACCATCGGGGGGCACATACGAGCAGTACTTC. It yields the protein CASSRPSGGTYEQYF.

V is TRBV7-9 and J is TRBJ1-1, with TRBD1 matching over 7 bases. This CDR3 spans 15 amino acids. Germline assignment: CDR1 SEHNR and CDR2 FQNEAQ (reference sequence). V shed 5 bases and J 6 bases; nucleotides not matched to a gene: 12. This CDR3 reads CASSQRLLGTAEAFF. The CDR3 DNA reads TGTGCCAGCAGCCAACGTCTCCTAGGGACAGCTGAAGCTTTCTTT. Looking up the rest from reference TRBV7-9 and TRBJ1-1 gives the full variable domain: DTGVSQNPRHKITKRGQNVTFRCDPISEHNRLYWYRQTLGQGPEFLTYFQNEAQLEKSRLLSDRFSAERPKGSFSTLEIQRTEQGDSAMYLCASSQRLLGTAEAFFGQGTRLTVV.

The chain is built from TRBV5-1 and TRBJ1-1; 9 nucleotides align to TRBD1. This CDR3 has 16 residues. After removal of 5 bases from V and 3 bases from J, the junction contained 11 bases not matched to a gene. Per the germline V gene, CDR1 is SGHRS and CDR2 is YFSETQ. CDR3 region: CASRRDREKFYTEAFF. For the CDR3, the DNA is TGCGCCAGCAGACGGGACAGGGAGAAGTTTTACACTGAAGCTTTCTTT.

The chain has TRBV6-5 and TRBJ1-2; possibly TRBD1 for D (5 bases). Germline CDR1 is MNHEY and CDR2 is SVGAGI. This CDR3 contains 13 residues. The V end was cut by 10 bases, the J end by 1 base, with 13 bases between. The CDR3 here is CATQPDINYGYTF. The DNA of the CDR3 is TGTGCCACCCAGCCGGACATTAACTATGGCTACACCTTC.